This paragraph covers one T cell receptor beta chain sequence. This CDR3 is built from 15 residues. V was clipped by 4 bases and J by 3 bases, with 14 bases between them. Germline V gene sequence: CDR1 SGHVS, CDR2 FQNEAQ. The sample is drawn from a study of blood T cells in healthy people across ages. A J-beta primer mix and a sample-barcoded 5' primer were used in a second PCR of roughly 7 to 12 cycles. TCRdb called the 5' RACE reads again in MiXCR, with one record for every CDR3 protein. The table records 650,000 to 1,000,000 distinct CDR3 sequences, about 46% of them present only once. Sequenced sample: blood. The TCR comes from a man older than 75 in good health. The rearrangement links TRBV7-8 to TRBJ2-3, with D unresolved. CDR3 sequence reads: CASSSAARGTDTQYF. CDR3 in DNA: TGTGCCAGCAGCTCGGCGGCCCGAGGAACAGATACGCAGTATTTT.